This TCR beta chain emerged from a study of T cells after yellow fever vaccination. Turning to the study itself: Each low-cell-number fraction was prepared by means of SMART-Seq v4 Ultra Low Input.

The study's findings and limits: Among all clonotypes, a small share was observed in both CD4 and CD8 compartments.

Details on this clonotype: Its antigen is unidentified.

TCRdb called the 5' RACE reads again in MiXCR, with one record for every CDR3 protein. The repertoire holds more than 350,000 distinct CDR3 sequences, with more than 9% as singletons. Sequencing used PBMCs, obtained on the day of the first yellow fever vaccination. This receptor was identified in a young man who received the YFV17D yellow fever vaccine.

CDR3 sequence: CASSLGLLGSYNSPLHF. The CDR3 region has the DNA TGCGCCAGCAGCTTGGGACTGTTAGGGTCCTATAATTCACCCCTCCACTTT. The chain uses TRBV5-1 and TRBJ1-6, with D uncertain. The ends were cut back, 0 bases at V and 1 base at J, with 11 bases in the middle. The CDR3 spans 17 residues. Germline-derived CDR1 and CDR2 are SGHRS and YFSETQ.